Shown below are 8 T cell receptor beta chains from a single sample sequenced in a study of blood T cell repertoires in COVID-19. TCRdb's copy holds only in-frame clones and misses some; the assay was immunoSEQ multiplex PCR. The top ten clones hold approximately 3.6% of a sample with more than 100,000 clones, roughly nine tenths of them seen once. Sequenced sample: peripheral blood. Receptors originate from a woman aged 60-75 years with acute or convalescent COVID-19.

The J gene is TRBJ2-5, the V gene TRBV5-8; the match to TRBD1 covers 7 bases. V shed 3 bases and J 4 bases; nucleotides not matched to a gene: 3. The germline CDR1 and CDR2 sequences are SGHTS and YDEGEE. The CDR3 sequence is 13 residues long. Here the CDR3 reads CASSYRGRETQYF. The CDR3 DNA is TGTGCCAGCAGCTACAGGGGTCGAGAGACCCAGTACTTC.

V and J are TRBV20-1 and TRBJ2-2; 7 bases align to TRBD2. The ends lost 3 bases at V and 6 bases at J; junction bases unmatched: 7. The CDR3 consists of 14 residues. The germline V gene has CDR1 DFQATT and CDR2 SNEGSKA (reference sequence). CDR3 nucleotides: TGCAGTGCTAGTCGGGCAGGGAGGGCCGGGGAGCTGTTTTTT. Translating gives CSASRAGRAGELFF.

The J gene is TRBJ1-1, the V gene TRBV9; weak D call: TRBD1 (6 bases). Germline V gene data show CDR1 as SGDLS and CDR2 as YYNGEE. CDR3 length: 12 amino acids. Trimming left V 3 bases short and J 10 bases short, with 13 bases between. For the CDR3, the DNA is TGTGCCAGCAGCGGCGGACTAGGGGGAGCTTTCTTT. It encodes CASSGGLGGAFF.

This sequence joins TRBV27 and TRBJ1-6; D is possibly TRBD1 (5 bases). Germline V gives CDR1 MNHEY, CDR2 SMNVEV (reference sequence). The CDR3 loop spans 18 amino acids. The V and J ends lost 2 bases and 6 bases respectively, with 20 bases between them. The CDR3, as DNA: TGTGCCAGCAGTTTACTCCGGGACTTTCAAGGCGGTAATTCACCCCTCCACTTT. It translates to CASSLLRDFQGGNSPLHF.

The chain employs TRBV7-8 and TRBJ2-7; perhaps TRBD1 as D (8 bases). The germline V gene encodes CDR1 SGHVS and CDR2 FQNEAQ. The CDR3 contains 16 residues. The V end was cut by 7 bases, the J end by 5 bases, with 24 bases between. CDR3 loop: CASKKGGRQGRHEQYV. The DNA of the CDR3 is TGTGCCAGCAAAAAGGGGGGGAGACAGGGGAGGCACGAGCAGTACGTC.

The chain has TRBV19 and TRBJ1-2; TRBD1 matches 10 bases. The germline V gene encodes CDR1 LNHDA and CDR2 SQIVND (reference sequence). Unmatched junction bases numbered 2, after V lost 3 bases and J lost 4 bases. CDR3 length: 14 amino acids. CDR3 DNA: TGTGCCAGTAGTATTGGGACAGGGGTCTATGGCTACACCTTC. It codes for CASSIGTGVYGYTF.

V gene TRBV19 combines with J gene TRBJ1-1; TRBD1 is a possible D gene (6 bases). The ends were cut back, 7 bases at V and 0 bases at J, with 9 bases in the middle. CDR3 size: 13 residues. Germline lookup yields CDR1 LNHDA and CDR2 SQIVND (reference sequence). In nucleotides, the CDR3 is TGTGCCAGTAAGGACAGTATGAACACTGAAGCTTTCTTT. Protein: CASKDSMNTEAFF. Full variable domain (rest looked up from reference TRBV19 and TRBJ1-1): DGGITQSPKYLFRKEGQNVTLSCEQNLNHDAMYWYRQDPGQGLRLIYYSQIVNDFQKGDIAEGYSVSREKKESFPLTVTSAQKNPTAFYLCASKDSMNTEAFFGQGTRLTVV.

The chain is built from TRBV3-1 (or the pseudogene TRBV3-2) and TRBJ2-4; 8 bases line up with TRBD2. This CDR3 is built from 17 residues. In germline, CDR1 is LGHDT, CDR2 YNNKEL (reference sequence). J was trimmed by 2 bases and V by 0 bases; bases with no gene match: 6. The CDR3 DNA follows: TGTGCCAGCAGCCAAGATGGCGCTAGCGGGTCCAAAAACATTCAGTACTTC. Translation gives CASSQDGASGSKNIQYF.